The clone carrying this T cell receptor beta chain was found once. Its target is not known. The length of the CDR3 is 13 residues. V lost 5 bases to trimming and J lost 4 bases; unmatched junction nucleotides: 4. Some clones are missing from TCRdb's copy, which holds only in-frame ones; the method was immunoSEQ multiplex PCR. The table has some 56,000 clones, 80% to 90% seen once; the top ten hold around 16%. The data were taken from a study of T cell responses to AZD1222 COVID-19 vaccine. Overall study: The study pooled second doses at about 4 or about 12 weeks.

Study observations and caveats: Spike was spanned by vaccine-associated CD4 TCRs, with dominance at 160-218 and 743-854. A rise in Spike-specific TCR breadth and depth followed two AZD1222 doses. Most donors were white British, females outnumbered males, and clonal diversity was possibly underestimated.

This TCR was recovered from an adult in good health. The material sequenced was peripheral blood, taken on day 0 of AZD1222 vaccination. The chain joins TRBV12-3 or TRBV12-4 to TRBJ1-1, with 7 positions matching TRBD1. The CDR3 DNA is TGTGCCAGCAGTCCGGGACAGAGCACTGAAGCTTTCTTT. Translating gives CASSPGQSTEAFF.